This entry lists 28 T cell receptor beta chains sequenced from one sample in a study of T cell responses to AZD1222 COVID-19 vaccine. Some clones are missing from TCRdb's copy, which holds only in-frame ones; the method was immunoSEQ multiplex PCR. The data contain approximately 80,000 clones, 88% of them singletons. Material: peripheral blood, obtained on day 0 of MenACWY control vaccination. These receptors all come from an adult in good health.

The V and J genes are TRBV6-4 and TRBJ2-3; 7 bases line up with TRBD1. The CDR3 sequence is 14 residues long. V gave up 5 bases and J gave up 2 bases; unmatched junction bases: 4. CDR1 is MRHNA, CDR2 SNTAGT, per germline. CDR3 sequence (DNA): TGTGCCAGCAGTAGACAGGGATACACAGATACGCAGTATTTT. This sequence encodes CASSRQGYTDTQYF.

Here the CDR3 DNA reads TGCAGCGTCCCGTCTCAAGGTTATGGCTACACCTTC. Residues: CSVPSQGYGYTF. The V and J genes are TRBV29-1 and TRBJ1-2; D call uncertain. V lost 6 bases and J lost 5, with 13 bases in between. The CDR3 covers 12 residues. Germline assignment: CDR1 SQVTM and CDR2 ANQGSEA. The variable domain in full, with the rest retrieved from reference TRBV29-1 and TRBJ1-2, is SAVISQKPSRDICQRGTSLTIQCQVDSQVTMMFWYRQQPGQSLTLIATANQGSEATYESGFVIDKFPISRPNLTFSTLTVSNMSPEDSSIYLCSVPSQGYGYTFGSGTRLTVV.

The chain recombines TRBV27 with TRBJ2-1; D is possibly TRBD1 or TRBD2 (5 bases each). V lost 6 bases to trimming and J lost 2 bases, with 11 bases between them. Per the germline V gene, CDR1 is MNHEY and CDR2 is SMNVEV (reference sequence). This CDR3 spans 14 amino acids. Here the CDR3 reads CASSRDGPYNEQFF. CDR3 nucleotides: TGTGCCAGCAGCCGGGACGGACCCTACAATGAGCAGTTCTTC.

V and J are TRBV9 and TRBJ1-6; TRBD1 agrees at 7 bases. The V gene's germline CDR1 is SGDLS and CDR2 YYNGEE. Losses at the gene ends were 3 bases for V and 8 bases for J; bases not matched to a gene: 14. The CDR3 loop spans 17 amino acids. CDR3 in amino acids: CASSADRARPFDSPLHF. In DNA, the CDR3 is TGTGCCAGCAGCGCTGACAGGGCGCGTCCCTTCGATTCACCCCTCCACTTT.

The chain carries TRBV28 and TRBJ1-2, with no clear D. The CDR3 spans 15 residues. In germline, CDR1 is MDHEN, CDR2 SYDVKM. Trimming left V 7 bases short and J 2 bases short, with 17 bases between. CDR3 coding DNA: TGTGCCAGCACCTCGGGCGCAGGAATAAACTATGGCTACACCTTC. The encoded protein is CASTSGAGINYGYTF.

This chain links TRBV6-2 or TRBV6-3 with TRBJ2-1; D is undetermined. CDR3 length equals 13 residues. Deletions cut 0 bases from V and 10 bases from J, with 10 bases between. CDR1 is MNHEY, CDR2 SVGEGT, per germline. DNA of the CDR3: TGTGCCAGCAGTTACTCGCTTTATAGAGAGCAGTTCTTC. It translates to CASSYSLYREQFF.

The rearrangement uses TRBV24-1 and TRBJ1-4, with 7 bases matching TRBD1. Germline trimming cut 3 bases from V and 6 bases from J; bases unmatched to any gene: 6. Germline CDR1 KGHDR, CDR2 SFDVKD. The CDR3 loop spans 15 amino acids. The CDR3, as DNA: TGTGCCACCAGTGATCACCGGGACAGATATGAAAAACTGTTTTTT. Residues: CATSDHRDRYEKLFF.

The gene calls are TRBV5-4 and TRBJ2-3; a possible D gene is TRBD1 (5 bases). The CDR3 has 14 amino acids. V shed 3 bases and J shed 9 bases, with 17 bases lying between them. Germline assignment: CDR1 SGHNT and CDR2 YYREEE (reference sequence). The chain's CDR3 is CASSSDTHRSTQYF. CDR3 sequence (DNA): TGTGCCAGCAGCTCGGACACCCACAGATCGACGCAGTATTTT. The full variable domain, its missing parts supplied by reference TRBV5-4 and TRBJ2-3, is ETGVTQSPTHLIKTRGQQVTLRCSSQSGHNTVSWYQQALGQGPQFIFQYYREEENGRGNFPPRFSGLQFPNYSSELNVNALELDDSALYLCASSSDTHRSTQYFGPGTRLTVL.

The CDR3 DNA is TGTGCCAGCAGCCCCAGGGACAGTAACACTGAAGCTTTCTTT. It codes for CASSPRDSNTEAFF. This chain connects TRBV3-1 (or the pseudogene TRBV3-2) to TRBJ1-1, with 7 bases aligning to TRBD1. V shed 4 bases and J 2 bases; nucleotides not matched to a gene: 4. The CDR3 spans 14 residues. The germline V gene encodes CDR1 LGHDT and CDR2 YNNKEL (reference sequence).

The chain employs TRBV19 and TRBJ2-3; TRBD1 aligns across 8 bases. This CDR3 has 17 residues. V lost 3 bases and J lost 2; bases outside the gene matches: 10. Germline V gives CDR1 LNHDA, CDR2 SQIVND (reference sequence). In nucleotides, the CDR3 is TGTGCCAGTAGTATGATTAGAGGGACAGGCTTCACAGATACGCAGTATTTT. It specifies CASSMIRGTGFTDTQYF.

CDR3 in DNA: TGTGCCAGCAGTAAGGGAGCAGGGGAGACCCAGTACTTC. Amino acids: CASSKGAGETQYF. The chain uses TRBV7-3 and TRBJ2-5; D possibly matches TRBD1 or TRBD2 (5 bases each). Germline V gene sequence: CDR1 SGHTA, CDR2 FQGTGA. CDR3 length: 13 amino acids. Trimming took off 6 bases at V and 5 bases at J, with 13 bases between the two ends.

The chain has TRBV5-1 and TRBJ1-1; D not resolved. Per the germline V gene, CDR1 is SGHRS and CDR2 is YFSETQ. CDR3 length: 16 residues. V lost 0 bases and J 2 bases, leaving 14 bases between the germline ends. CDR3 in amino acids: CASSLAGPGVNTEAFF. The CDR3 DNA is TGCGCCAGCAGCTTGGCGGGCCCCGGAGTAAACACTGAAGCTTTCTTT.

The chain uses TRBV12-5 and TRBJ1-1; D gene unclear. There are 14 residues in the CDR3. Germline V gene lookup returns CDR1 LGHNT and CDR2 FRNRAP. The germline V and J ends were trimmed by 0 bases and 7 bases, with 12 bases remaining between them. This CDR3 is CASGLVPAGIEAFF. The CDR3 region has the DNA TGTGCTAGTGGTTTGGTACCGGCCGGGATTGAAGCTTTCTTT.

The genes are TRBV13 and TRBJ2-1, with 9 bases aligning to TRBD2. Germline lookup yields CDR1 PRHDT and CDR2 FYEKMQ (reference sequence). Trimming at V came to 4 bases and at J to 9 bases, leaving 10 bases not matched to a gene. The CDR3 spans 15 residues. The CDR3 sequence is CASSSSGLAKGEQFF. Written as DNA, the CDR3 is TGTGCCAGCAGCTCATCGGGACTAGCTAAGGGTGAGCAGTTCTTC.

The J gene is TRBJ2-7, the V gene TRBV30; weak D call: TRBD1 (5 bases). V dropped 2 bases and J dropped 3 bases, with 8 bases sitting between them. This CDR3 contains 12 residues. CDR1 and CDR2 from the germline V gene are GTSNPN and SVGIG (reference sequence). For the CDR3, the DNA is TGTGCCTGGAGTCCAGGGAACTACGAGCAGTACTTC. Translating gives CAWSPGNYEQYF.

This clone has a single count. The chain employs TRBV14 and TRBJ2-1; no definite D call. Trimming stripped 0 bases from V and 10 bases from J, with 10 bases between. This CDR3 is 13 amino acids long. Germline-derived CDR1 and CDR2 are SGHDN and FVKESK. CDR3 loop: CASSQDPRPEQFF. The CDR3 DNA is TGTGCCAGCAGCCAAGATCCGCGGCCGGAGCAGTTCTTC.

This clone was seen more than once but under ten times. The V call is TRBV18, the J call TRBJ1-1, with a possible D match to TRBD1 (5 bases). Germline loops: CDR1 KGHSH, CDR2 LQKENI. The ends were cut back, 6 bases at V and 1 base at J, with 9 bases in the middle. The CDR3 runs 13 residues. The CDR3, as DNA: TGTGCCAGCTCCTGGGGGGAGAACACTGAAGCTTTCTTT. Translated: CASSWGENTEAFF.

The J gene is TRBJ2-1, the V gene TRBV9, with D perhaps given as TRBD1 or TRBD2 (8 bases each). The length of the CDR3 is 19 residues. V was cut by 4 bases and J by 0 bases, with 23 bases left in between. From germline, CDR1 is SGDLS and CDR2 YYNGEE. CDR3 region: CASSSAGGQERSSYNEQFF. The CDR3 coding sequence is TGTGCCAGCAGCTCGGCGGGGGGACAGGAAAGGAGCTCCTACAATGAGCAGTTCTTC. Supplemented by reference TRBV9 and TRBJ2-1, the full variable domain reads DSGVTQTPKHLITATGQRVTLRCSPRSGDLSVYWYQQSLDQGLQFLIQYYNGEERAKGNILERFSAQQFPDLHSELNLSSLELGDSALYFCASSSAGGQERSSYNEQFFGPGTRLTVL.

The chain uses TRBV7-9 and TRBJ2-2; 7 bases fit TRBD1. The germline V gene has CDR1 SEHNR and CDR2 FQNEAQ (reference sequence). V was pared by 1 base and J by 3 bases, with 2 bases of the junction left unmatched. The CDR3 totals 15 residues. CDR3 loop: CASSLGQGDTGELFF. The CDR3 nucleotides are TGTGCCAGCAGCTTAGGGCAGGGGGACACCGGGGAGCTGTTTTTT.

This clone was detected once. This chain joins TRBV3-1 (or the pseudogene TRBV3-2) and TRBJ2-2, with TRBD2 matching 11 bases. This CDR3 comprises 15 residues. Germline CDR1 is LGHDT and CDR2 is YNNKEL (reference sequence). With 8 bases clipped from V and 0 bases from J, the junction kept 2 bases outside the gene matches. CDR3 nucleotide sequence: TGTGCCAGCCAACTAGCGGGGGCGAACACCGGGGAGCTGTTTTTT. It codes for CASQLAGANTGELFF.

This chain links TRBV23-1 with TRBJ2-1, with 9 nucleotides matching TRBD1. TRBV23-1 has ORF status, its function being uncertain. V lost 2 bases, J lost 2 bases, and 4 bases stayed unmatched. The CDR3 sequence is 16 residues long. CDR3 protein: CASSQQGQGTYNEQFF. As DNA, the CDR3 is TGCGCCAGCAGTCAACAGGGACAGGGAACCTACAATGAGCAGTTCTTC.

This chain uses TRBV6-5 with TRBJ2-1; 11 bases line up with TRBD2. J was trimmed by 6 bases and V by 7 bases; bases with no gene match: 8. The CDR3 covers 15 residues. The germline gives CDR1 MNHEY, CDR2 SVGAGI. The CDR3 loop reads CASTGLAGGLNEQFF. CDR3 bases: TGTGCCAGCACCGGCTTAGCGGGGGGGCTCAATGAGCAGTTCTTC.

The genes are TRBV5-4 and TRBJ1-6; 9 nucleotides align to TRBD1. Germline trimming cut 1 base from V and 9 bases from J; bases unmatched to any gene: 8. In germline, CDR1 is SGHNT, CDR2 YYREEE (reference sequence). This CDR3 region has 16 residues. CDR3 loop: CASSLKTGGRGSPLHF. CDR3 in DNA: TGTGCCAGCAGCTTGAAGACAGGGGGAAGGGGTTCACCCCTCCACTTT. The full variable domain, its missing parts supplied by reference TRBV5-4 and TRBJ1-6, is ETGVTQSPTHLIKTRGQQVTLRCSSQSGHNTVSWYQQALGQGPQFIFQYYREEENGRGNFPPRFSGLQFPNYSSELNVNALELDDSALYLCASSLKTGGRGSPLHFGNGTRLTVT.

This chain joins TRBV29-1 and TRBJ1-5, with 8 bases lining up with TRBD1. This CDR3 is built from 13 residues. After removal of 6 bases from V and 7 bases from J, the junction contained 8 bases not matched to a gene. CDR1 and CDR2 from the germline V gene are SQVTM and ANQGSEA. The CDR3 loop is CSVSGGLGQPQHF. The CDR3 nucleotides are TGCAGCGTATCAGGGGGCCTAGGGCAGCCCCAGCATTTT.

This clone is a singleton in its sample. The rearrangement uses TRBV7-6 and TRBJ2-2, with 11 bases that match TRBD2. Per germline, CDR1 SGHVS and CDR2 FNYEAQ. V lost 1 base to trimming and J lost 5 bases; unmatched junction nucleotides: 6. The CDR3 is made up of 17 amino acids. The CDR3 spells CASSLVLAGAVTGELFF. CDR3 bases: TGTGCCAGCAGCTTAGTACTAGCGGGGGCCGTAACCGGGGAGCTGTTTTTT.

This chain connects TRBV23-1 to TRBJ2-7, with TRBD2 identical over 8 bases. TRBV23-1 is given ORF status, its function remaining uncertain. The trim removed 0 bases at V and 4 bases at J, leaving 5 bases unmatched. The CDR3 has 15 amino acids. The DNA of the CDR3 is TGCGCCAGCAGTCAATCGCGACTAGCGCTATACGAGCAGTACTTC. Protein product: CASSQSRLALYEQYF.

The CDR3 DNA reads TGTGCCTGGAGTGGCAGGGGTAGGGTGAACACTGAAGCTTTCTTT. Amino acids: CAWSGRGRVNTEAFF. The V gene is TRBV30, the J gene TRBJ1-1; D possibly corresponds to TRBD1 (6 bases). The CDR3 extends over 15 amino acids. V was cut by 1 base and J by 0 bases, with 12 bases left in between. Germline CDR1 is GTSNPN and CDR2 is SVGIG (reference sequence).

This clone was detected a few times. This chain uses TRBV4-3 with TRBJ1-2; TRBD1 might be the D (5 bases). V gave up 0 bases and J gave up 2 bases, with 13 bases separating them. The CDR3 runs to 16 residues. Germline CDR1 and CDR2: LGHNA and YSLEER. The CDR3 DNA is TGCGCCAGCAGCCAAGACCCCCGCGCAGGGAACTATGGCTACACCTTC. Translating gives CASSQDPRAGNYGYTF.